This T cell receptor beta chain was captured by sequencing in a study of T-cell memory formation after mild COVID-19 (dated by TCRdb to the early 2020s). Some background on the complete study: TCR sequence clusters from the two donors were found to be largely donor specific. In a couple of donors, T-cell clones that expanded and contracted after mild COVID-19 were tracked by sequencing TCRalpha and TCRbeta repertoires over time. Two young, previously healthy adult volunteers, one female and one male, were included in the cohort. What the authors observed across the whole study: The second-wave clones that peaked on day 37 were not confirmed to be SARS-CoV-2 specific. Only two mild cases were covered in the study, and larger cohorts including severe cases with pre-infection samples were considered necessary. From day 15 to 85, contracting clones showed balanced CD4/CD8 phenotypes, whereas a second wave of clones that expanded from day 15 to 37 leaned towards CD4+. Some responding clones were found in pre-infection memory, which suggests that pre-existing cross-reactive memory T cells took part in the SARS-CoV-2 response. Contracting CD4+ clones were found mainly in CM and EM memory subsets, while CD8+ clones were enriched in EMRA.

Notes on this clonotype: Its antigen is still unknown. Per-nucleotide qualities are absent, and no much larger clonotype sits a single base away.

Sequencing was performed on an Illumina NovaSeq 6000. TCRalpha and TCRbeta cDNA libraries were built by 5'RACE with constant-segment primers, adding sample barcodes and unique molecular identifiers. Trizol reagent was used to extract RNA from every sample. Library amplification was performed in two PCR steps, and a second sample barcode and Illumina TruSeq adapters were introduced in the second step. Libraries were sequenced on an Illumina NovaSeq with 2 x 150 bp paired-end reads. In the original analysis: Demultiplexing of reads and collapsing into UMI-guided consensus sequences were performed with migec v1.2.7. Using mixcr v2.1.11, UMI consensuses were aligned to TRA and TRB V and J templates and then assembled into clonotypes. Expanded or contracted clonotypes were those called significant by both edgeR and NoisET, with noise models trained on biological replicates. For edgeR calls, the thresholds were a false discovery rate-adjusted p below 0.01 and a log2 fold-change of 1. As an exploratory analysis of dynamics, max-normalized trajectories of the 1000 most abundant clonotypes were examined with PCA combined with hierarchical clustering. The CD4 or CD8 phenotype of responding clones was assigned using the separately sequenced CD4+ and CD8+ repertoires. TCRdb's own reprocessing of the public reads used fastp at Q25 and MiXCR and kept productive beta chains. Each entry is one CDR3 protein sequence, shown with its most common DNA and genes. The V and J calls and clone size come from TCRdb's table, not from the authors' own analysis. This sample holds fewer than 60,000 distinct CDR3 sequences; roughly 25% were observed only once. Together, the top ten hold roughly 41% of the sample.

PBMCs were isolated by Ficoll-Paque density gradient centrifugation. The CDR3 sequence holds 15 residues, the cysteine and phenylalanine included. CDR3 DNA is the only sequence kept; it has 45 bases, read in frame from the first base. V is pared back by 1 base and J by 4 bases, with 12 bases lying between the germline termini. The CDR1 and CDR2 encoded by the germline V gene (reference sequence) are LNHNV and YYDKDF. Rearrangement joined TRBV15 to TRBJ2-3; the D region possibly corresponds to TRBD2 (5 bases align). Sequencing was done on a sample of PBMCs or a T cell subset sorted from them (not recorded which). The sequence derives from a young man who had mild COVID-19 (a few samples of this study predate the infection). The sample titles of this study are shuffled in the database, so cell type and time point are left out; the donor was told from shared clones. In nucleotide form, the sequence is TGTGCCACCAGCAGAGCGTGGGGAGAGCCAGATACGCAGTATTTT. It codes for CATSRAWGEPDTQYF.